This T cell receptor (beta chain) was recovered during a study of a mutant IDH1 vaccine in newly diagnosed glioma. In the study overall: Earlier care involved radiotherapy, temozolomide, or both, and the majority received both. General study results and limits: Changes in top peripheral clonotypes did not appear linked to pseudoprogression. The study observed vaccine-induced immune responses in roughly 93% of patients.

Profiling relied on immunoSEQ multiplex PCR, and the TCRdb table lists in-frame clones only, not all of them. The table lists about 88,000 clones, more than 65% of them singletons. Documented time point: baseline, week 1 (first vaccination visit). Treatment defined: pre-vaccination baseline after standard-of-care therapy. To note about this clone: Its specificity is not known.

Trimming cost V 3 bases and J 4 bases, with 9 bases left between them. CDR3 length: 13 amino acids. Germline V lookup: CDR1 MNHEY, CDR2 SMNVEV (reference sequence). The specimen comprised PBMCs, sampled from a glioma patient treated with radiotherapy, temozolomide or both. The source of this sequence is a middle-aged man with glioma. Some clones in this sample may be carry-over from other donors' samples. This rearrangement joins TRBV27 to TRBJ1-2; possible D gene TRBD1, 5 bases. In DNA form, the CDR3 reads TGTGCCAGCAGTTTCAACAGGCTCTATGGCTACACCTTC. It codes for CASSFNRLYGYTF.